A selection of T cell receptor beta chains follows, all from one sample in a study of memory CD4+ T cells and cytomegalovirus serostatus. The protocol was immunoSEQ multiplex PCR, while the TCRdb copy is restricted to in-frame clones and leaves out a portion. The sample has about 92,000 clones, 75% to 90% seen once; the top ten hold about 4%. The specimen was memory CD4+ T cells from blood. All receptors come from an adult in good health and CMV-seropositive. Each CDR3 is given with its conserved first and last residue. Each record gives: J gene, V gene, D gene, clone size, CDR3 DNA, CDR3 protein. The D gene is left open where the match is weak. Size is omitted from some rows. Given values are once, few, many or a class for expanded clones.

>TRBJ2-5|TRBV5-1|NA|few
TGCGCCAGCAGCTTGGGGACCACACAAGAGACCCAGTACTTC
CASSLGTTQETQYF
>TRBJ2-2|TRBV5-3|TRBD1|NA
TGTGCCAGAAGCTTGGTAACAGGGGAGACCGGGGAGCTGTTTTTT
CARSLVTGETGELFF
>TRBJ2-5|TRBV18|TRBD1|NA
TGTGCCAGCTCATTCCAACAGGGGAAAGAGACCCAGTACTTC
CASSFQQGKETQYF
>TRBJ2-7|TRBV7-8|NA|NA
TGTGCCAGCAGATCAGGGGAGGGCCCACGTCCCCGCTCCTACGAGCAGTACTTC
CASRSGEGPRPRSYEQYF
>TRBJ2-3|TRBV6-6|NA|NA
TGTGCCAGCAGTTACGGCAGCACAGATACGCAGTATTTT
CASSYGSTDTQYF
>TRBJ1-5|TRBV2|NA|NA
TGTGCCAGCAGTCGACAGAGTAGCAATCAGCCCCAGCATTTT
CASSRQSSNQPQHF
>TRBJ2-7|TRBV6-6|NA|NA
TGTGCCAGCAGCCCGGCGGGGACCGCCTACGAGCAGTACTTC
CASSPAGTAYEQYF
>TRBJ1-1|TRBV29-1|NA|NA
TGCAGCGTTGACAGGGCGGGCACTGAAGCTTTCTTT
CSVDRAGTEAFF
>TRBJ2-7|TRBV7-9|NA|NA
TGTGCCAGCAGCTTAGGTTCGGCAGGGATCTACGAGCAGTACTTC
CASSLGSAGIYEQYF
>TRBJ1-2|TRBV11-2|TRBD1|NA
TGTGCCAGCAGCAACAGGGGTGACTATGGCTACACCTTC
CASSNRGDYGYTF